Listed below are T cell receptor beta chains from one sample, sequenced in a study of siplizumab effects on memory and regulatory T cells. Repertoires were generated with immunoSEQ multiplex PCR, while TCRdb's copy carries only in-frame clones and drops some. The repertoire includes about 120,000 clones, just under 95% of them detected once, and around 0.16% sits in the top ten. Sequenced material: non-Treg CD4+ T cells sorted from blood. The receptors were sampled from a human donor in good health. CDR3s leave out the opening cysteine and the closing phenylalanine or tryptophan. Not all rows give a size; the values are once, few, many and, for expanded clones, a class.

AWGTGLGQPQH	TRBV30	TRBJ1-5	-
ASSPYPRGADTDTQY	TRBV28	TRBJ2-3	-
ASSSDGTDSGNTIY	TRBV7-9	TRBJ1-3	-
ASSLERLAGADTQY	TRBV7-8	TRBJ2-3	-
ASSSGQGLF	TRBV28	TRBJ2-2	-
ASSLALLTVYEQY	TRBV11-1	TRBJ2-7	-
ASSRTRTGNYGYT	TRBV7-6	TRBJ1-2	-
ASSSMNTEAF	TRBV2	TRBJ1-1	few
ASSLAGSHTDTQY	TRBV7-6	TRBJ2-3	once
ASSLAGERTGELF	TRBV5-1	TRBJ2-2	-
ASSQDKRTSGFDTQY	TRBV4-2	TRBJ2-3	once
ASSEFVPNYGYT	TRBV2	TRBJ1-2	once
ASSHRRASYNSPLH	TRBV23-1	TRBJ1-6	-
ASSSSRTQGF	TRBV7-2	TRBJ2-1	-
ASSLALVSNTGELF	TRBV7-6	TRBJ2-2	-
ASSNDAGQTTEAF	TRBV19	TRBJ1-1	-
AITTGVGTGGSHNEQF	TRBV10-3	TRBJ2-1	-
ASSQIAGPTYNEQF	TRBV2	TRBJ2-1	-
SAQDRETQY	TRBV20-1	TRBJ2-5	-
SAGTREEQY	TRBV29-1	TRBJ2-5	-
ASSPNLGTDTQY	TRBV11-2	TRBJ2-3	-
ASSLDRCQAPYSNQPQH	TRBV11-2	TRBJ1-5	-
ASSPRDVSYGYT	TRBV6-6	TRBJ1-2	-
ASMYSRGTDTQY	TRBV5-1	TRBJ2-3	once
ASKAGTGGQPQH	TRBV5-1	TRBJ1-5	-
ASSLDRTATYGYT	TRBV5-8	TRBJ1-2	-
ASSLGTGSTDTQY	TRBV19	TRBJ2-3	-
ASSYQGLHYNEQF	TRBV6-5	TRBJ2-1	-
ASSQEMAGLSLH	TRBV4-1	TRBJ1-6	-
ASSYQFTDTQY	TRBV7-3	TRBJ2-3	-
ASSDIIGGTGIYNEQF	TRBV10-1	TRBJ2-1	once
ASSVLGGGSYNEQF	TRBV6-1	TRBJ2-1	-
ASSSSPAGLSYEQY	TRBV2	TRBJ2-7	-